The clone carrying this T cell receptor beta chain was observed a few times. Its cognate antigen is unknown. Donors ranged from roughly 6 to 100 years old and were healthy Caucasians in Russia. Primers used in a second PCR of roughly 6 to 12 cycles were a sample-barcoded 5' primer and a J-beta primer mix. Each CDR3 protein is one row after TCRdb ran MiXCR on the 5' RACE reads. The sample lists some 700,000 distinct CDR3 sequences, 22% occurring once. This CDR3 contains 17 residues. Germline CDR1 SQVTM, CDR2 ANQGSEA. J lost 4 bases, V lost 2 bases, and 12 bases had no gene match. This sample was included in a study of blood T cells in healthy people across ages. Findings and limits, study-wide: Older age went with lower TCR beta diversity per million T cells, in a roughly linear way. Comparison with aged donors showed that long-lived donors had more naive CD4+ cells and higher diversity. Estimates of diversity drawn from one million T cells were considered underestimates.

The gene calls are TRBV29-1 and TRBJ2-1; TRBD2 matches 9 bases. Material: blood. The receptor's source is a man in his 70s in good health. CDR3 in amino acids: CSVELVGPSGDYNEQFF. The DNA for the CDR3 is TGCAGCGTTGAATTAGTGGGTCCTAGCGGGGATTACAATGAGCAGTTCTTC.